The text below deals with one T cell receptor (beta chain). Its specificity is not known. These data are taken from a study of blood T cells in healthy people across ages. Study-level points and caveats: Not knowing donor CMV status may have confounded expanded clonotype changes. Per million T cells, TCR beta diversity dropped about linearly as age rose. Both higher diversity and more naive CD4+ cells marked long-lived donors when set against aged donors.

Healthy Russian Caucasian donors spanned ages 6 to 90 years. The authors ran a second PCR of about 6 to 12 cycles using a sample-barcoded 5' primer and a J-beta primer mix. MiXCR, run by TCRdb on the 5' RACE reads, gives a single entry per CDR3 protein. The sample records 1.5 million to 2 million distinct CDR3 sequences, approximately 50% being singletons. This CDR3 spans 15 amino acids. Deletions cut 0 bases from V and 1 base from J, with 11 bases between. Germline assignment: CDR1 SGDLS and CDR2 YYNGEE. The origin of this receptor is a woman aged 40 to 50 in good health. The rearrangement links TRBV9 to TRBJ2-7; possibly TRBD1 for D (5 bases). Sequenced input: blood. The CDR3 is CASSVDTGSSYEQYF. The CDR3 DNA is TGTGCCAGCAGCGTAGACACAGGTTCTTCCTACGAGCAGTACTTC.